These T cell receptor beta chains were read from a single sample in a study of blood T cell repertoires in COVID-19. The table came from immunoSEQ multiplex PCR; TCRdb's copy has only in-frame clones and leaves some out. The sample lists 120,000 to 150,000 clones, 70% to 80% seen once, with approximately 3.6% in the top ten. The material sequenced was peripheral blood. Receptor source: a man aged 55 to 69 with acute or convalescent COVID-19. CDR3s include the opening cysteine and the closing phenylalanine or tryptophan. The D gene is left open where the match is weak. Not all rows give a size; the values are once, few, many and, for expanded clones, a class.

cdr3_aa	cdr3_nt	cdr3_length	j_call	d_call	clone_size	v_call
CASSLAVSTDTQYF	TGTGCCAGCAGCCTAGCGGTTAGCACAGATACGCAGTATTTT	14	TRBJ2-3	TRBD2	.	TRBV6-5
CASSLTPGTRNIQYF	TGTGCCAGCAGCCTGACCCCCGGGACTAGAAACATTCAGTACTTC	15	TRBJ2-4	TRBD2	.	TRBV3-1/TRBV3-2
CASSPSGGEKLFF	TGCGCCAGCAGCCCGTCGGGGGGCGAAAAACTGTTTTTT	13	TRBJ1-4	.	.	TRBV5-1
CASSIGGYSNQPQHF	TGTGCCAGTAGTATAGGAGGGTATAGCAATCAGCCCCAGCATTTT	15	TRBJ1-5	.	.	TRBV19
CASSSDTFLGNEQYF	TGCGCCAGCTCCTCGGACACCTTTTTAGGCAACGAGCAGTACTTC	15	TRBJ2-7	.	.	TRBV5-1
CASSLGLAGPPQYF	TGTGCCAGCAGCTTGGGACTAGCGGGCCCTCCCCAGTACTTC	14	TRBJ2-5	TRBD2	.	TRBV7-2
CASSPTSGTRYNEQFF	TGTGCCAGCAGTCCCACTAGCGGGACACGGTACAATGAGCAGTTCTTC	16	TRBJ2-1	TRBD2	.	TRBV7-3
CASSPGGGGGNTEAFF	TGTGCCAGCAGTCCCGGTGGGGGAGGGGGGAACACTGAAGCTTTCTTT	16	TRBJ1-1	.	.	TRBV7-2
CAWSTGASNQPQHF	TGTGCCTGGAGTACAGGTGCTAGCAATCAGCCCCAGCATTTT	14	TRBJ1-5	.	.	TRBV30
CASSLGPGDNSPLHF	TGTGCCAGCAGCTTGGGGCCAGGGGATAATTCACCCCTCCACTTT	15	TRBJ1-6	.	.	TRBV5-5
CATSRDRGGSPQHF	TGTGCCACCAGCAGAGATAGGGGGGGGTCCCCCCAGCATTTT	14	TRBJ1-5	.	.	TRBV15
CASSPGLNTEAFF	TGTGCCAGCAGTCCAGGGTTGAACACTGAAGCTTTCTTT	13	TRBJ1-1	.	.	TRBV6-5
CASSPPLGSDTQYF	TGTGCCAGCAGCCCTCCCCTAGGATCGGATACGCAGTATTTT	14	TRBJ2-3	.	.	TRBV7-9
CSVESRGTYEQYF	TGCAGCGTTGAGTCCAGGGGTACCTACGAGCAGTACTTC	13	TRBJ2-7	.	.	TRBV29-1
CASSQAVAGGDETQYF	TGTGCCAGCAGCCAAGCCGTCGCGGGAGGAGACGAGACCCAGTACTTC	16	TRBJ2-5	TRBD2	few	TRBV4-2
CASSPRTGVQETQYF	TGTGCCAGTAGTCCCCGGACAGGGGTTCAAGAGACCCAGTACTTC	15	TRBJ2-5	TRBD1	.	TRBV19